The 5 T cell receptor beta chains in this list originate from one sample, sequenced in a study of monozygotic twins with inflammatory bowel disease. TCRdb derives one entry per CDR3 protein from the 5' RACE reads, leaving out DNA. The sample's table shows 300,000 to 450,000 distinct CDR3 sequences. Sample: blood. These receptors were obtained from a human donor with ulcerative colitis or Crohn's disease, or a healthy co-twin of an affected twin (not recorded which).

This chain links TRBV24-1 with TRBJ2-5; TCRdb lists TRBD2, though no DNA is available to test this call. Germline V CDR1 and CDR2: KGHDR, SFDVKD. There are 14 residues in the CDR3. The CDR3 reads CATSDPGLSGTQYF.

The rearrangement links TRBV11-1 to TRBJ2-3; there is no DNA to check the TCRdb D call of TRBD1. There are 18 residues in the CDR3. The germline CDR1 and CDR2 sequences are SGHAT and FQDESV (reference sequence). The CDR3: CASSPGQSSGGYTDTQYF.

V is TRBV5-4 and J is TRBJ2-3; TCRdb lists TRBD2, though no DNA is available to test this call. Per germline, CDR1 SGHNT and CDR2 YYREEE (reference sequence). The CDR3 loop spans 16 amino acids. The chain's CDR3 is CASSSGLAGNTDTQYF. Complete variable domain (other parts from reference TRBV5-4 and TRBJ2-3): ETGVTQSPTHLIKTRGQQVTLRCSSQSGHNTVSWYQQALGQGPQFIFQYYREEENGRGNFPPRFSGLQFPNYSSELNVNALELDDSALYLCASSSGLAGNTDTQYFGPGTRLTVL.

The J gene is TRBJ2-2, the V gene TRBV7-2; no DNA is available, so the TRBD2 call from TCRdb remains unchecked. This CDR3 is 17 amino acids long. Germline lookup yields CDR1 SGHTA and CDR2 FQGNSA. The CDR3 reads CASSLEGGAMNTGELFF. The full variable domain, its missing parts supplied by reference TRBV7-2 and TRBJ2-2, is GAGVSQSPSNKVTEKGKDVELRCDPISGHTALYWYRQSLGQGLEFLIYFQGNSAPDKSGLPSDRFSAERTGGSVSTLTIQRTQQEDSAVYLCASSLEGGAMNTGELFFGEGSRLTVL.

This CDR3 reads CASSHLAPGVQLYEQYF. The chain uses TRBV3-1 and TRBJ2-7; TCRdb indicates TRBD1, and absent DNA this call remains unverified. This CDR3 has 17 amino acids. The germline CDR1 and CDR2 sequences are LGHDT and YNNKEL (reference sequence).